Shown below are 27 T cell receptor beta chains from a single sample sequenced in a study of blood T cell repertoires in COVID-19. The protocol was immunoSEQ multiplex PCR, while the TCRdb copy is restricted to in-frame clones and leaves out a portion. The table lists around 100,000 clones, 70% to 90% of them singletons. Material for sequencing was peripheral blood. These receptor sequences come from a human donor in a cohort sampled during active COVID-19.

This clone was observed a few times. This chain connects TRBV7-2 to TRBJ2-7, with 7 bases lining up with TRBD2. The V and J ends lost 1 base and 6 bases, in that order; junction bases with no gene match: 3. CDR3 length equals 13 residues. CDR1 and CDR2 (germline): SGHTA, FQGNSA. CDR3 sequence reads: CASSLGEGGEQYF. The CDR3 nucleotides are TGTGCCAGCAGCTTAGGGGAGGGAGGCGAGCAGTACTTC.

J is TRBJ1-5 and V is TRBV18, with D perhaps TRBD1 (5 bases). CDR3 length equals 17 residues. V lost 4 bases, J lost 2 bases, and 18 bases lay in between. In germline, CDR1 is KGHSH, CDR2 LQKENI. The CDR3 bases are TGTGCCAGCTCACTACAGGACAAGAGTTGGGGCAATCAGCCCCAGCATTTT. Its translation: CASSLQDKSWGNQPQHF.

The CDR3 loop is CASSRGTNEKLFF. DNA of the CDR3: TGTGCCAGCAGTAGGGGGACCAATGAAAAACTGTTTTTT. The gene calls are TRBV2 and TRBJ1-4; D is possibly TRBD1 (6 bases). The V end lost 5 bases, the J end lost 5 bases, and 9 bases lay between the germline ends. Per the germline V gene, CDR1 is SNHLY and CDR2 is FYNNEI. CDR3 length: 13 amino acids.

The V call is TRBV5-8, the J call TRBJ1-5; D remains unclear. The V gene's germline CDR1 is SGHTS and CDR2 YDEGEE. The CDR3 runs 15 residues. Trimming removed 3 bases at V and 6 bases at J, with 16 bases between. CDR3 in amino acids: CASSSDGVKVQPQHF. DNA for the CDR3: TGTGCCAGCAGCTCTGACGGGGTGAAGGTTCAGCCCCAGCATTTT. The whole variable domain, remainder taken from reference TRBV5-8 and TRBJ1-5, is EAGVTQSPTHLIKTRGQQATLRCSPISGHTSVYWYQQALGLGLQFLLWYDEGEERNRGNFPPRFSGRQFPNYSSELNVNALELEDSALYLCASSSDGVKVQPQHFGDGTRLSIL.

This chain joins TRBV30 and TRBJ1-1, with D perhaps TRBD1 (5 bases). Deletions cut 7 bases from V and 1 base from J, with 19 bases between. The CDR3 extends over 15 amino acids. The germline V gene encodes CDR1 GTSNPN and CDR2 SVGIG (reference sequence). The CDR3 bases are TGTGCCTCGGTGACGAGATTAACAGGGAACACTGAAGCTTTCTTT. It translates to CASVTRLTGNTEAFF.

V is TRBV28 and J is TRBJ2-6; D might be TRBD1 (5 bases). Trimming shortened V by 2 bases and J by 2 bases, and 10 bases separated the two germline ends. Germline V gene data show CDR1 as MDHEN and CDR2 as SYDVKM. CDR3 length equals 16 residues. CDR3 coding DNA: TGTGCCAGCAGTTTAAGGGGAATGGCTGGGGCCAACGTCCTGACTTTC. Residues: CASSLRGMAGANVLTF.

This chain connects TRBV30 to TRBJ2-5; 8 bases are a match to TRBD2. V lost 4 bases, J lost 4 bases, and 5 bases stayed unmatched. CDR3 length: 13 residues. From germline, CDR1 is GTSNPN and CDR2 SVGIG (reference sequence). DNA for the CDR3: TGTGCCTGGACCCCGGGGGGGCCAGAGACCCAGTACTTC. Translation gives CAWTPGGPETQYF.

This chain connects TRBV11-2 to TRBJ1-2; the D gene is possibly TRBD1 (6 bases). This CDR3 is 14 amino acids long. Germline loops: CDR1 SGHAT, CDR2 FQNNGV. V was clipped by 4 bases and J by 6 bases, with 15 bases between them. The DNA of the CDR3 is TGTGCCAGCAGCTCGGGCCAGGGGTATGATGGCTACACCTTC. This codes for CASSSGQGYDGYTF.

J is TRBJ2-7 and V is TRBV4-2; unclear D gene. The CDR3 is 13 residues long. Germline CDR1 and CDR2: LGHNA and YNFKEQ. Deletions cut 4 bases from V and 1 base from J, with 8 bases between. This CDR3 reads CASSREASYEQYF. DNA of the CDR3: TGTGCCAGCAGCCGAGAGGCTTCCTACGAGCAGTACTTC.

This chain joins TRBV5-6 and TRBJ1-5; the match to TRBD1 covers 7 bases. The CDR3 runs to 17 residues. V gave up 3 bases and J gave up 4 bases; unmatched junction bases: 13. Germline V gene lookup returns CDR1 SGHDT and CDR2 YYEEEE. In nucleotides, the CDR3 is TGTGCCAGCAGCTGGTCCAGCCGAGACAGGGAAAATCAGCCCCAGCATTTT. It codes for CASSWSSRDRENQPQHF.

The chain has TRBV7-9 and TRBJ2-5; D perhaps matches TRBD1 (5 bases). Germline V lookup: CDR1 SEHNR, CDR2 FQNEAQ (reference sequence). V lost 1 base and J lost 6, with 9 bases in between. CDR3 length: 13 amino acids. The CDR3 DNA is TGTGCCAGCAGCTTAGTCAGGGAACAGACCCAGTACTTC. As protein: CASSLVREQTQYF.

This chain uses TRBV5-4 with TRBJ2-7; TRBD2 matches at 7 bases. In germline, CDR1 is SGHNT, CDR2 YYREEE (reference sequence). The V segment lost 4 bases and the J segment 0 bases; nucleotides outside the gene matches: 7. The CDR3 totals 15 residues. CDR3 sequence (DNA): TGTGCCAGCAGCCCGGGGGAGGGGATCTCCTACGAGCAGTACTTC. Translating gives CASSPGEGISYEQYF. Variable domain in full (rest from reference TRBV5-4 and TRBJ2-7): ETGVTQSPTHLIKTRGQQVTLRCSSQSGHNTVSWYQQALGQGPQFIFQYYREEENGRGNFPPRFSGLQFPNYSSELNVNALELDDSALYLCASSPGEGISYEQYFGPGTRLTVT.

The chain combines TRBV7-3 with TRBJ1-1, with 10 positions matching TRBD1. Germline CDR1 reads SGHTA; CDR2 reads FQGTGA. J gave up 1 base and V 2 bases, and 1 base lay outside the gene matches. There are 15 residues in the CDR3. The CDR3 region has the DNA TGTGCCAGCAGCTTAGGGGACAGGGGGAACACTGAAGCTTTCTTT. It yields the protein CASSLGDRGNTEAFF.

V and J are TRBV10-1 and TRBJ2-3, with D possibly TRBD2 on 6 matching bases. The germline V and J ends were trimmed by 2 bases and 4 bases, with 7 bases remaining between them. The CDR3 length is 13 residues. Per the germline V gene, CDR1 is WNHNN and CDR2 is SYGVQD (reference sequence). In DNA form, the CDR3 reads TGCGCCAGCAGTGAGGGGGACTCAGATACGCAGTATTTT. Its translation: CASSEGDSDTQYF.

V is TRBV3-1 (or the pseudogene TRBV3-2) and J is TRBJ1-3; D is unclear. This CDR3 spans 12 amino acids. Trimming left V 6 bases short and J 3 bases short, with 6 bases between. Germline values: CDR1 LGHDT, CDR2 YNNKEL (reference sequence). CDR3 nucleotide sequence: TGTGCCAGCAGGACTTATGGAAACACCATATATTTT. This gives the protein CASRTYGNTIYF.

The chain has TRBV5-1 and TRBJ1-3, with 8 nucleotides matching TRBD1. The CDR3 sequence is 15 residues long. V lost 4 bases and J lost 0; bases outside the gene matches: 3. CDR1 is SGHRS and CDR2 is YFSETQ in the germline V gene. In nucleotides, the CDR3 is TGCGCCAGCAGCACCGGACAGGGCTCTGGAAACACCATATATTTT. Translation gives CASSTGQGSGNTIYF.

The CDR3 region has the DNA TGTGCCAGCAGCGCCACAGGGGGCAGCTCTGGAAACACCATATATTTT. Protein product: CASSATGGSSGNTIYF. The gene calls are TRBV7-2 and TRBJ1-3, with 9 bases lining up with TRBD1. Germline V lookup: CDR1 SGHTA, CDR2 FQGNSA. After removal of 5 bases from V and 0 bases from J, the junction contained 5 bases not matched to a gene. This CDR3 region has 16 residues.

This chain links TRBV7-2 with TRBJ2-7; TRBD1 might be the D (5 bases). CDR1 is SGHTA, CDR2 FQGNSA, per germline. This CDR3 is built from 14 residues. Between the trimmed V and J ends, which lost 1 base and 6 bases, there was a span of 13 bases. CDR3 in DNA: TGTGCCAGCAGCTTAGAATCAAGGGGATCCGAGCAGTACTTC. This sequence encodes CASSLESRGSEQYF. Together with reference TRBV7-2 and TRBJ2-7, the CDR3 gives the full variable domain: GAGVSQSPSNKVTEKGKDVELRCDPISGHTALYWYRQSLGQGLEFLIYFQGNSAPDKSGLPSDRFSAERTGGSVSTLTIQRTQQEDSAVYLCASSLESRGSEQYFGPGTRLTVT.

The chain uses TRBV30 and TRBJ2-7, with a tentative D call TRBD1 (6 bases). The CDR3 is 15 residues long. CDR1 is GTSNPN, CDR2 SVGIG, per germline (reference sequence). Trimming shortened V by 2 bases and J by 0 bases, and 14 bases separated the two germline ends. The CDR3 sequence is CAWSLLDRSSYEQYF. The CDR3 coding sequence is TGTGCCTGGAGTCTATTGGACAGAAGCTCCTACGAGCAGTACTTC.

This chain connects TRBV25-1 to TRBJ1-4, with D maybe TRBD1 (5 bases). The V end was cut by 3 bases, the J end by 11 bases, with 19 bases between. The CDR3 covers 15 residues. CDR1 and CDR2 from the germline V gene are MGHDK and SYGVNS. The CDR3 is CASSDPGQGLKKLFF. CDR3 DNA sequence: TGTGCCAGCAGTGACCCAGGGCAGGGATTAAAGAAACTGTTTTTT.

The chain is built from TRBV5-1 and TRBJ1-1; the D is unclear. The CDR3 totals 16 residues. Germline values: CDR1 SGHRS, CDR2 YFSETQ. The ends were cut back, 3 bases at V and 1 base at J, with 16 bases in the middle. The CDR3 region has the DNA TGCGCCAGCAGCTCGTCCCGGGGTATTGGGAACACTGAAGCTTTCTTT. Its translation is CASSSSRGIGNTEAFF.

The chain combines TRBV3-1 (or the pseudogene TRBV3-2) with TRBJ1-2; tentatively, D is TRBD1 (6 bases). The V gene's germline CDR1 is LGHDT and CDR2 YNNKEL (reference sequence). There are 14 residues in the CDR3. V was shortened by 5 bases and J by 3 bases, with 13 bases between the two germline ends. In nucleotides, the CDR3 is TGTGCCAGCAGCGGGTCACAGGGAGACTATGGCTACACCTTC. Translated: CASSGSQGDYGYTF.

On this clone itself: The germline gene is not matched at one end of the junction; a read error may be the cause. The chain carries TRBV2 and TRBJ1-2; D uncertain. The CDR3 runs to 12 residues. In germline, CDR1 is SNHLY, CDR2 FYNNEI. The CDR3 nucleotides read TGTGCCAGCAGTGAAGCCACCTATGACTACACCTTC. This translates into CASSEATYDYTF.

The V and J genes are TRBV4-3 and TRBJ1-6; D is ambiguous. Germline V gene lookup returns CDR1 LGHNA and CDR2 YSLEER. The CDR3 loop spans 15 amino acids. V lost 8 bases, J lost 0 bases, and 11 bases lay in between. The CDR3 DNA sequence: TGCGCCAGCCAGCCGGGGAGCTCCTATAATTCACCCCTCCACTTT. Protein product: CASQPGSSYNSPLHF.

This chain uses TRBV6-6 with TRBJ1-2; 7 bases fit TRBD1. The CDR3 has 14 amino acids. Losses at the gene ends were 2 bases for V and 3 bases for J; bases not matched to a gene: 3. Germline CDR1 MNHNY, CDR2 SVGAGI (reference sequence). The CDR3 sequence: CASSYVDRDYGYTF. CDR3 in DNA: TGTGCCAGCAGTTACGTCGACAGGGACTATGGCTACACCTTC.

This chain links TRBV27 with TRBJ2-1, with 8 bases lining up with TRBD2. The CDR3 loop spans 16 amino acids. Germline V CDR1 and CDR2: MNHEY, SMNVEV (reference sequence). V trimming: 2 bases; J trimming: 7 bases; junction bases outside the gene matches: 10. CDR3 nucleotides: TGTGCCAGCAGTTTAGAGGTAGCGGGGTTTTTGAATGAGCAGTTCTTC. This codes for CASSLEVAGFLNEQFF.

The rearrangement links TRBV5-1 to TRBJ2-1, with 7 bases aligning to TRBD2. CDR1 is SGHRS and CDR2 is YFSETQ in the germline V gene. The CDR3 loop spans 16 amino acids. Trimming at V came to 3 bases and at J to 2 bases, leaving 8 bases not matched to a gene. The CDR3 here is CASSSPERGTYNEQFF. The CDR3 DNA reads TGCGCCAGCAGCTCACCCGAGCGGGGAACCTACAATGAGCAGTTCTTC.